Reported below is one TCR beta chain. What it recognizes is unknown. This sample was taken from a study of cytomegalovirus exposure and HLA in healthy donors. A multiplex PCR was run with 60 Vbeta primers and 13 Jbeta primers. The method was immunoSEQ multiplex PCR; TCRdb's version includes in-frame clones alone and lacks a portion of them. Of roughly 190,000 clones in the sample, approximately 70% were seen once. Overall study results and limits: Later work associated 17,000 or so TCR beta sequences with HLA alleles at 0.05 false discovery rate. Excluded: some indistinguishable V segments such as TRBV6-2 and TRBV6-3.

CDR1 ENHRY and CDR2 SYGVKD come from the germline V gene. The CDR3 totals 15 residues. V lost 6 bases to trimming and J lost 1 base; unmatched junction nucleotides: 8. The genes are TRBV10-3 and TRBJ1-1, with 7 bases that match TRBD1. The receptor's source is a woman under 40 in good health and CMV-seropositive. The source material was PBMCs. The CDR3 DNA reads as TGTGCCATCAGCCGCCGACAGGGAGCGAACACTGAAGCTTTCTTT. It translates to CAISRRQGANTEAFF.